The 21 T cell receptor beta chains listed next were all sequenced from one sample in a study of human T cells and chemical hapten exposure. In TCRdb, the RACE reads were re-called with MiXCR into one record per CDR3 protein. The repertoire holds around 330,000 distinct CDR3 sequences, with approximately 5.8% as singletons. Time point meaning: pre-sensitization, week 0. Noted treatment: therapeutic diphenylcyclopropenone sensitization with weekly scalp DPC. This material consisted of whole blood, taken in connection with sensitization to the hapten diphenylcyclopropenone (DPC). Source of these receptors: a woman aged 18-35 years with alopecia areata. Some clones in this sample may be carry-over from other donors' samples.

This clonotype was counted between two and nine times. The rearrangement links TRBV6-5 to TRBJ1-4; tentative D call: TRBD1 (6 bases). This CDR3 has 15 residues. V was pared by 4 bases and J by 6 bases, with 15 bases between. Germline CDR1 is MNHEY and CDR2 is SVGAGI. The CDR3 DNA sequence: TGTGCCAGCAGTTCCCCGTCGGGGGGCGATGAAAAACTGTTTTTT. Translating gives CASSSPSGGDEKLFF.

The table lists this clonotype with a few counts. At one boundary the junction diverges from the germline segment, which might be a read error. The chain couples TRBV5-4 to TRBJ1-1; D is undetermined. The CDR3 sequence is 13 residues long. The germline V gene encodes CDR1 SGHNT and CDR2 YYREEE (reference sequence). CDR3 in DNA: TGTGCCACCAGCTTAACCGTGAACACTGAAGCTTTCTTT. It encodes CATSLTVNTEAFF.

This clonotype was seen a handful of times. This chain links TRBV20-1 with TRBJ2-1; no reliable D call. The CDR3 runs to 12 residues. Germline V gene data show CDR1 as DFQATT and CDR2 as SNEGSKA (reference sequence). Trimming removed 8 bases from V and 4 bases from J, with 12 bases in between. The CDR3 nucleotides are TGCAGTACGGACCATTCTTACAATGAGCAGTTCTTC. Translated, it gives CSTDHSYNEQFF.

This chain joins TRBV3-1 and TRBJ1-1; the D is unclear. The CDR3 totals 15 residues. Germline V lookup: CDR1 LGHDT, CDR2 YNNKEL (reference sequence). V lost 4 bases to trimming and J lost 4 bases, with 16 bases between them. In DNA, the CDR3 is TGTGCCAGCAGCCTTAAGTCACGGCCGAGCACTGAAGCTTTCTTT. Its protein product is CASSLKSRPSTEAFF.

The CDR3 sequence is CASSLDRDDEQFF. CDR3 nucleotide sequence: TGCGCCAGCAGCTTAGACAGGGACGATGAGCAGTTCTTC. J is TRBJ2-1 and V is TRBV5-1; 7 bases map to TRBD1. The CDR3 consists of 13 residues. Trimming at V came to 2 bases and at J to 8 bases, leaving 4 bases not matched to a gene. Germline CDR1 SGHRS, CDR2 YFSETQ.

This clonotype was seen a few times. The V call is TRBV4-2, the J call TRBJ2-7; maybe TRBD1 (6 bases). CDR1 and CDR2 from the germline V gene are LGHNA and YNFKEQ. This CDR3 contains 15 residues. Trimming took off 4 bases at V and 1 base at J, with 14 bases between the two ends. The CDR3 DNA reads as TGTGCCAGCAGCCCAAGTGGCCAGGGGTCCTACGAGCAGTACTTC. Translating gives CASSPSGQGSYEQYF.

The genes are TRBV7-2 and TRBJ2-1; TRBD2 matches at 7 bases. The germline CDR1 and CDR2 sequences are SGHTA and FQGNSA. This CDR3 is 15 amino acids long. The J segment lost 8 bases and the V segment lost 3 bases, leaving 10 bases of the junction unmatched. CDR3 sequence reads: CASSFPTSGGDEQFF. CDR3 DNA sequence: TGTGCCAGCAGCTTTCCGACTAGTGGGGGGGATGAGCAGTTCTTC.

This clonotype was picked up a small number of times. The gene calls are TRBV12-3 or TRBV12-4 and TRBJ2-5, with D perhaps being TRBD1 or TRBD2 (6 bases each). The CDR3 runs to 15 residues. Trimming removed 5 bases at V and 5 bases at J, with 18 bases between. In DNA, the CDR3 is TGTGCCAGCAGTCCCCCGGGGGCAATTTTTGAGACCCAGTACTTC. It encodes CASSPPGAIFETQYF.

This clonotype was seen at least ten times. The chain combines TRBV12-3 or TRBV12-4 with TRBJ2-5; perhaps D is TRBD1 or TRBD2 (5 bases each). V lost 6 bases and J lost 4, with 18 bases in between. CDR3 size: 15 residues. CDR3 sequence (DNA): TGTGCCAGCAGCGAGGGCTACAGGTTCCGAGAGACCCAGTACTTC. Its protein is CASSEGYRFRETQYF.

The chain has TRBV3-1 and TRBJ1-4; 7 nucleotides line up with TRBD1. CDR3 length equals 19 residues. V trimming: 1 base; J trimming: 5 bases; junction bases outside the gene matches: 16. CDR1 is LGHDT and CDR2 is YNNKEL in the germline V gene (reference sequence). The CDR3 protein is CASSQVFPIRGTENEKLFF. In DNA form, the CDR3 reads TGTGCCAGCAGCCAAGTTTTTCCGATTCGGGGGACAGAGAATGAAAAACTGTTTTTT.

This clonotype was counted a few times. The chain combines TRBV7-2 with TRBJ2-3, with D unclear. The CDR3 has 14 amino acids. The V and J ends lost 5 bases and 2 bases respectively, with 11 bases between them. CDR1 is SGHTA and CDR2 is FQGNSA in the germline V gene. The CDR3 nucleotides read TGTGCCAGCAGCCCCCGGCGGACCACAGATACGCAGTATTTT. Its translation: CASSPRRTTDTQYF.

This clonotype was counted many times. This rearrangement joins TRBV4-2 to TRBJ1-1; 9 bases align to TRBD1. The germline gives CDR1 LGHNA, CDR2 YNFKEQ. CDR3 length: 21 residues. Trimming cost V 1 base and J 0 bases; bases outside gene matches: 18. The CDR3 spells CASSQVVGQGKKLGMNTEAFF. The CDR3 coding sequence is TGTGCCAGCAGCCAAGTGGTAGGACAGGGGAAAAAGCTGGGCATGAACACTGAAGCTTTCTTT.

CDR3: CSVRGGSTDTQYF. The CDR3 region has the DNA TGCAGCGTTCGTGGGGGAAGCACAGATACGCAGTATTTT. The rearrangement joins TRBV29-1 to TRBJ2-3; D is tentatively TRBD1 or TRBD2 (5 bases each). Trimming pared 5 bases from V and 0 bases from J, leaving 9 bases between. The V gene's germline CDR1 is SQVTM and CDR2 ANQGSEA. This CDR3 is 13 amino acids long.

The sample holds a few counts of this clonotype. The junction shows a germline mismatch at one end, possibly a read error. The rearrangement joins TRBV3-1 to TRBJ2-7; 8 bases are shared with TRBD1. This CDR3 spans 12 amino acids. Per the germline V gene, CDR1 is LGHDT and CDR2 is YNNKEL (reference sequence). The chain's CDR3 is CASGQGASEQYF. CDR3 in DNA: TGTGCCAGCGGCCAGGGGGCCTCCGAGCAGTACTTC.

Only a few counts were recorded for this clonotype. The V and J genes are TRBV20-1 and TRBJ1-4; perhaps TRBD1 as D (6 bases). Germline CDR1 DFQATT, CDR2 SNEGSKA (reference sequence). This CDR3 has 18 residues. Trimming removed 5 bases at V and 5 bases at J, with 27 bases between. The CDR3 sequence is CSAVPAQIQGSENEKLFF. The CDR3 region has the DNA TGCAGTGCTGTACCCGCCCAGATACAGGGATCGGAGAATGAAAAACTGTTTTTT.

This clonotype was picked up a small number of times. The chain uses TRBV4-3 and TRBJ2-5, with 11 bases identical to TRBD1. Germline CDR1 reads LGHNA; CDR2 reads YSLEER. The CDR3 sequence is 15 residues long. After removal of 2 bases from V and 5 bases from J, the junction contained 4 bases not matched to a gene. The CDR3 reads CASSQRTGGEETQYF. The CDR3 nucleotides read TGCGCCAGCAGCCAACGGACAGGGGGCGAGGAGACCCAGTACTTC.

This clonotype was observed at least ten times. The chain uses TRBV21-1 and TRBJ2-1; the D segment call TRBD1 is taken from the table without a DNA check. TRBV21-1 is a recognized pseudogene. This CDR3 contains 15 residues. The CDR3 loop is CASSRGGSSYNEQFF. The CDR3 DNA sequence: TGTGCCAGCAGCCGCGGGGGCAGCTCCTACAATGAGCAGTTCTTC.

The chain employs TRBV6-1 and TRBJ2-2, with 9 bases aligning to TRBD1. Germline V gene data show CDR1 as MNHNS and CDR2 as SASEGT. V shed 6 bases and J 6 bases; nucleotides not matched to a gene: 11. CDR3 length equals 16 residues. The CDR3 coding sequence is TGTGCCAGCAGGCTCCAGGGGACAGGGTATTCCGGGGAGCTGTTTTTT. Translating it yields CASRLQGTGYSGELFF.

This clonotype was detected a few times. The V and J genes are TRBV12-3 or TRBV12-4 and TRBJ2-4; TRBD1 matches 8 bases. With 7 bases clipped from V and 8 bases from J, the junction kept 10 bases outside the gene matches. The CDR3 length is 14 residues. The CDR3 nucleotides are TGTGCCAGCACCCCGGACAGGGTTAGGGACATTCAGTACTTC. Translating it yields CASTPDRVRDIQYF.

This clonotype was counted many times. The chain uses TRBV27 and TRBJ2-1; 8 bases fit TRBD1. This CDR3 contains 14 residues. Germline assignment: CDR1 MNHEY and CDR2 SMNVEV (reference sequence). V trimming: 4 bases; J trimming: 9 bases; junction bases outside the gene matches: 8. For the CDR3, the DNA is TGTGCCAGCAGTTCTACAGGGGGTTTCGGTGAGCAGTTCTTC. Protein product: CASSSTGGFGEQFF.

The sample holds a few counts of this clonotype. The V call is TRBV21-1, the J call TRBJ2-3; the table assigns TRBD1, which was not confirmed against the DNA. TRBV21-1 is shown as a pseudogene. CDR3 length: 14 residues. The CDR3 nucleotides read TGTGCCAGCAGCTCTCGGACAGCCACAGATACGCAGTATTTT. It specifies CASSSRTATDTQYF.